This paragraph covers one T cell receptor (beta chain) sequence. Its antigen is not known. V lost 6 bases to trimming and J lost 0 bases, with 9 bases between them. Germline V gene sequence: CDR1 LNHDA, CDR2 SQIVND (reference sequence). The CDR3 is made up of 15 amino acids. The sample is drawn from a study of blood T cells in healthy people across ages. Study-wide background: There was about one barcoded beta molecule captured by template switching per two T cells.

The authors ran a second PCR of about 7 to 12 cycles using a sample-barcoded 5' primer and a J-beta primer mix. Each CDR3 protein is one row after TCRdb ran MiXCR on the 5' RACE reads. In the table there are 1.5 million to 2 million distinct CDR3 sequences, around 48% of which are singletons. Study conclusions and caveats: Donor CMV infection status was unknown, possibly confounding age-related changes in expanded clonotypes. It was not possible, with unsorted PBMCs, to conclusively compare naive and antigen-experienced cells.

This chain links TRBV19 with TRBJ2-6, with unresolved D. The receptor was derived from a woman aged 40 to 50 in good health. Source material: blood. The CDR3 coding sequence is TGTGCCAGTAGACCGCACCGCTCTGGGGCCAACGTCCTGACTTTC. Its protein product is CASRPHRSGANVLTF.